This T cell receptor beta chain was recorded in a study of cytomegalovirus exposure and HLA in healthy donors. The overall study: About 85 million unique TCR sequences came from HLA-typed donors in an early release. Study-wide findings and caveats: When a later analysis compared HLA-associated TCR beta chains with equally common others, the HLA-associated chains turned out to be more clonally expanded and to have lower generation probabilities. V- and J-gene trimming in TCR beta was tied to a missense DCLRE1C variant by an analysis performed later.

Per the germline V gene, CDR1 is MNHEY and CDR2 is SVGAGI. The ends were cut back, 2 bases at V and 5 bases at J, with 10 bases in the middle. CDR3 size: 14 residues. Details on this clone: Its target is unknown.

The PCR used 60 Vbeta and 13 Jbeta primers. Method: immunoSEQ multiplex PCR; TCRdb's copy keeps in-frame clones and lacks some. The sample lists fewer than 150,000 clones; roughly three quarters were seen once. The chain employs TRBV6-5 and TRBJ1-5, with D unclear. This clonotype was obtained from a man aged 40-49 years in good health and CMV-seronegative. Material for sequencing was PBMCs. This chain's CDR3 is CASSYRAGDQPQHF. CDR3 nucleotide sequence: TGTGCCAGCAGTTACCGGGCCGGGGATCAGCCCCAGCATTTT.